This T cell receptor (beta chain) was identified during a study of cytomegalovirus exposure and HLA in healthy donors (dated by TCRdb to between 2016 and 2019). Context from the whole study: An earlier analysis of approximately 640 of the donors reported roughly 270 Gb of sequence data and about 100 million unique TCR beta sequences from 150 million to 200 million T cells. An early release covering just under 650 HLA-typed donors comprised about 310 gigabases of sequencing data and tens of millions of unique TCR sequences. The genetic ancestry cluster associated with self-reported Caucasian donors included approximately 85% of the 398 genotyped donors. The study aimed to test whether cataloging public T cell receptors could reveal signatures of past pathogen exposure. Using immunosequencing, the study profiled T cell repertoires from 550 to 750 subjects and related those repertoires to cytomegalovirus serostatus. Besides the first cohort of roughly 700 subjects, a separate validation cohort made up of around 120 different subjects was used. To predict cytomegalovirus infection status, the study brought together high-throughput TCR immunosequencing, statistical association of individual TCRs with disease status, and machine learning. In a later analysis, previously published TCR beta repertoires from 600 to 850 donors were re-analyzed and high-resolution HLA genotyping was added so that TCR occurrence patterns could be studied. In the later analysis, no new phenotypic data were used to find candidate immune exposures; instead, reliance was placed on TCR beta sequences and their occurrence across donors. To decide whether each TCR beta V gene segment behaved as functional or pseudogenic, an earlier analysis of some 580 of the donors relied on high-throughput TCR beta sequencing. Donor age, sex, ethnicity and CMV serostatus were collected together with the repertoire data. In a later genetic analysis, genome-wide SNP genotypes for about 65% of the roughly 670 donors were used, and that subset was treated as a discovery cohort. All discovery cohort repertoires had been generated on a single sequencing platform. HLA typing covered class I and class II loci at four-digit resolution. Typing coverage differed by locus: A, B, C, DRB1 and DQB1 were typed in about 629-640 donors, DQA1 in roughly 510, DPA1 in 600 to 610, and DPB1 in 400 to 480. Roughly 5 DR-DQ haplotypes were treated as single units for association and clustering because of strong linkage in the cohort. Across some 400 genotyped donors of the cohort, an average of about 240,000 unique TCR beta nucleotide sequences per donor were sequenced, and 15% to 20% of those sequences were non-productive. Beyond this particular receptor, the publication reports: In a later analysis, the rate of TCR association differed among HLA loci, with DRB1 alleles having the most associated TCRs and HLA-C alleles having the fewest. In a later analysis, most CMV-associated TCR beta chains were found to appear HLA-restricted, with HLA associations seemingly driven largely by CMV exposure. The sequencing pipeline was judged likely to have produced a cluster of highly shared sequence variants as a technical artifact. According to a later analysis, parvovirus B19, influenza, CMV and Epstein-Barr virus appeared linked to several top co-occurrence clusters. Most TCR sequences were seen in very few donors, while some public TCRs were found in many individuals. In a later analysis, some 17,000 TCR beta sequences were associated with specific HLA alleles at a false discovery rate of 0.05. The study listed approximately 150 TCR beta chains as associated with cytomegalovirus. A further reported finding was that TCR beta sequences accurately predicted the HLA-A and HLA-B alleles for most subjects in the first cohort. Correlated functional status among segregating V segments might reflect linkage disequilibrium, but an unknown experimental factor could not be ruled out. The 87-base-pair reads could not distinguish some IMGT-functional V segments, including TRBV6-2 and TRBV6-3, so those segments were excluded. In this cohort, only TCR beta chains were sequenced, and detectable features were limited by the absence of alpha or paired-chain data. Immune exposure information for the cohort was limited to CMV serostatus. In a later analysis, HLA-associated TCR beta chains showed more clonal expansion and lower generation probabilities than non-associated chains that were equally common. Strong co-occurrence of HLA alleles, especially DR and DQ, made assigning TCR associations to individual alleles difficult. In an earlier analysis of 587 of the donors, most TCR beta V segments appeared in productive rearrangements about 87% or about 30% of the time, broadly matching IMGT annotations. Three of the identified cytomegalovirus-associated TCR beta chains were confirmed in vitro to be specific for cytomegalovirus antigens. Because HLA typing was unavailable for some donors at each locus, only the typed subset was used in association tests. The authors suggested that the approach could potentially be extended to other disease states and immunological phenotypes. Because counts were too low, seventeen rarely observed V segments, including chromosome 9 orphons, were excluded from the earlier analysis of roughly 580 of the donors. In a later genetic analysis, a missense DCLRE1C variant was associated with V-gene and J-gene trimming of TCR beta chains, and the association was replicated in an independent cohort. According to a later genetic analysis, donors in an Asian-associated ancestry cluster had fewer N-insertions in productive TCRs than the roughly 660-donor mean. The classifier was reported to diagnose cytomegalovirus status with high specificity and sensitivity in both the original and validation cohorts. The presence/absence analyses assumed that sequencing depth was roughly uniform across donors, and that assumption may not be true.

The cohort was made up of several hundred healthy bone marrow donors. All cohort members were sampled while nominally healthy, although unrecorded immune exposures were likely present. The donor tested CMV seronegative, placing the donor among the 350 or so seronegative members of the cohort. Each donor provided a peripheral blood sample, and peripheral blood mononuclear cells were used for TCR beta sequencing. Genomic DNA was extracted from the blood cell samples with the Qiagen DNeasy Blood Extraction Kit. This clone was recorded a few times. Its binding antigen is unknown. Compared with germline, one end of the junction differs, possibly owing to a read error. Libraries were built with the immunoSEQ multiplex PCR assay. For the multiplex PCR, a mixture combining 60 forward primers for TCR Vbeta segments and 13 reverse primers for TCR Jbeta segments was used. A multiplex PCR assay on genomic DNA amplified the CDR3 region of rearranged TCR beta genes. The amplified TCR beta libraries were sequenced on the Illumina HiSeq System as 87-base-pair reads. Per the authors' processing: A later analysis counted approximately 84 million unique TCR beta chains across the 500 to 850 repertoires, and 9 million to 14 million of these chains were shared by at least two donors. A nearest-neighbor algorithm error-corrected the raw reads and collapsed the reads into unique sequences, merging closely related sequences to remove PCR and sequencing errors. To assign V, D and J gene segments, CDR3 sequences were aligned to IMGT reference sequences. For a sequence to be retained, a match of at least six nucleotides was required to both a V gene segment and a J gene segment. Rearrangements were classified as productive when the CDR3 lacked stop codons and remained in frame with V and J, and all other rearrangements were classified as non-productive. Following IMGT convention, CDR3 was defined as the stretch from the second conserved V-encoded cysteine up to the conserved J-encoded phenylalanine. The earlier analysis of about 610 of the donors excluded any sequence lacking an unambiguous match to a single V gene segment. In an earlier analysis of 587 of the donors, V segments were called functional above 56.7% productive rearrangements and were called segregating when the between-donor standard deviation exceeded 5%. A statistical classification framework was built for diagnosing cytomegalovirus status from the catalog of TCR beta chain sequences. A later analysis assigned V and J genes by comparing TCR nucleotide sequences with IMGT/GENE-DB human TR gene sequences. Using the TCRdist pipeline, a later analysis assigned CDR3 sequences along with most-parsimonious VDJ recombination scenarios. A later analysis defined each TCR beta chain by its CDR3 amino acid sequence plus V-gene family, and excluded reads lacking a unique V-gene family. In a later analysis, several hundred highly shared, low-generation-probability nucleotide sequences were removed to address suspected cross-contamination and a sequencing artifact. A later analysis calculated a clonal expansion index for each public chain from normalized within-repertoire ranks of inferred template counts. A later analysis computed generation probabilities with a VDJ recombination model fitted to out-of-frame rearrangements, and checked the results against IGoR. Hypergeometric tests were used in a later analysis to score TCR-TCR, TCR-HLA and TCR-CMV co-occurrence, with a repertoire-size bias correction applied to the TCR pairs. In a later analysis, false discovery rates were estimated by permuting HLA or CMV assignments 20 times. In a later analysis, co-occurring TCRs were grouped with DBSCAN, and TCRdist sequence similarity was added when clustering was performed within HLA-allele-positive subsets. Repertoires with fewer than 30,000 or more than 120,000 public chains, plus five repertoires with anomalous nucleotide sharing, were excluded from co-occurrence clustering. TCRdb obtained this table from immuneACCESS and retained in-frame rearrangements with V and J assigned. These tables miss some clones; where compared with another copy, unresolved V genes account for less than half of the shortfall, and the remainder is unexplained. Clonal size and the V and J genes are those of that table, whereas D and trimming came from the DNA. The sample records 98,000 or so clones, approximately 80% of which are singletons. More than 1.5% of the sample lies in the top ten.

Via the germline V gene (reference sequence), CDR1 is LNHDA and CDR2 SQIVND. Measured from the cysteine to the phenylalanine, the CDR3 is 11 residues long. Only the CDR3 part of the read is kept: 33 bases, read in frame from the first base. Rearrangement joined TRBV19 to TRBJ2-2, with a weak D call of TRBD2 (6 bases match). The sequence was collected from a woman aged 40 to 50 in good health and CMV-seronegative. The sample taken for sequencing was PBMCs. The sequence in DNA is TGTGCCAGTAATGAGGGCGGGGAGGTGTTTTTT. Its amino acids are CASNEGGEVFF.